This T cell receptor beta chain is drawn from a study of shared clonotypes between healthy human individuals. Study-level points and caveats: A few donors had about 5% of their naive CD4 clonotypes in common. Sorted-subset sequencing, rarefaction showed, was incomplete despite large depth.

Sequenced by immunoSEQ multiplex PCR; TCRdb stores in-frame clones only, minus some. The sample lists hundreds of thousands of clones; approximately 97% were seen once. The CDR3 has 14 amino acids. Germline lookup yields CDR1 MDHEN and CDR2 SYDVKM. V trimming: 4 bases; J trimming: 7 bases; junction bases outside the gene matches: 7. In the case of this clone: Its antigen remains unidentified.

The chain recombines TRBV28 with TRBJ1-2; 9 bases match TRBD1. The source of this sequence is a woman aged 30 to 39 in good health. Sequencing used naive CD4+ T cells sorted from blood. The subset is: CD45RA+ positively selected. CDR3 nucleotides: TGTGCCAGCAGTTCCGACAGGGGGGATCGTGGCTACACCTTC. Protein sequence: CASSSDRGDRGYTF.